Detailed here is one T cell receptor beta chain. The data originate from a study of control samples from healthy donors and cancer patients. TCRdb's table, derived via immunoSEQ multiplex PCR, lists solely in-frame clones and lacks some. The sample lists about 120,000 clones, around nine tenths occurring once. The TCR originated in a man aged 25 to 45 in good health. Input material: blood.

CDR3 amino acids: CASSLGPHRALNTEAFF. DNA for the CDR3: TGCGCCAGCAGCTTAGGACCCCATCGCGCCTTGAACACTGAAGCTTTCTTT. V gene TRBV5-1 combines with J gene TRBJ1-1, with no clear D. CDR1 and CDR2 (germline): SGHRS, YFSETQ. This CDR3 has 17 amino acids. The germline V and J ends were trimmed by 2 bases and 0 bases, with 17 bases remaining between them.